This T cell receptor beta chain was captured in a study of tumor-infiltrating lymphocytes in localized non-small cell lung cancer. Overall study context: Each patient gave resected tumor and non-adjacent uninvolved lung tissue.

The CDR3 is 12 amino acids. V was cut by 6 bases and J by 2 bases, with 8 bases left in between. Germline CDR1 is GTSNPN and CDR2 is SVGIG (reference sequence). Assay used: immunoSEQ multiplex PCR; TCRdb lists only in-frame clones, some missing. The table shows 9,000 to 15,000 clones, with 60% to 85% occurring only once. Specimen: uninvolved lung tissue not adjacent to the tumor. This rearrangement joins TRBV30 to TRBJ2-4; D is ambiguous. The source of this sequence is a human donor with non-small cell lung cancer. Written as DNA, the CDR3 is TGTGCCTGTGAATTATCCAAAAACATTCAGTACTTC. This translates into CACELSKNIQYF.